This entry concerns a single TCR beta chain. What it binds is not known. These data originate in a study of shared clonotypes between healthy human individuals. Assay used: immunoSEQ multiplex PCR; TCRdb lists only in-frame clones, some missing. Here the sample spans about 2 million clones, just under 95% being singletons. The naive CD8 population came from CD45RO-negative cells selected for CCR7, without terminally differentiated effector memory CD45RA+ cells. The CDR3 is made up of 17 amino acids. Trimming left V 7 bases short and J 7 bases short, with 26 bases between. The V gene's germline CDR1 is SGDLS and CDR2 YYNGEE. Study-wide points: Represented diversity (both genetic and exposure-history) was limited by the small number of donors. The study's rarefaction showed incomplete sorted-subset sequencing despite large depth. Clonotype sharing among the donors was expected to vary with sequencing depth.

This TCR came from a young man in good health. The gene calls are TRBV9 and TRBJ2-2, with D tentatively TRBD2 (6 bases). Sample: naive CD8+ T cells sorted from blood. CDR3 amino acids: CASFNSGTPGRVGELFF. CDR3 nucleotide sequence: TGTGCCAGCTTCAATTCCGGGACTCCTGGTAGAGTCGGGGAGCTGTTTTTT.